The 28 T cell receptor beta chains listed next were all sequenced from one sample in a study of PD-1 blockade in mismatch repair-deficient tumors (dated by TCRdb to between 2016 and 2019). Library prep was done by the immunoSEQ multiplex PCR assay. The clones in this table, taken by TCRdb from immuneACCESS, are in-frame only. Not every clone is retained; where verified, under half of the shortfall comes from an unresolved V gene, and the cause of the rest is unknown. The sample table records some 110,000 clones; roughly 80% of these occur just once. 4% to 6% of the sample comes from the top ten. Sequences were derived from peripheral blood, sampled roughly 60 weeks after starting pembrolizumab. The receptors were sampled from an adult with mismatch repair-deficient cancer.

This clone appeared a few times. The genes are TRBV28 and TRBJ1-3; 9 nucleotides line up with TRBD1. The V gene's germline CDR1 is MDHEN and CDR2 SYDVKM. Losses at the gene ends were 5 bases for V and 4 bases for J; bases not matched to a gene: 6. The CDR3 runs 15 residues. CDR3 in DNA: TGTGCCAGCAGTACACAGGGGGCGGGGGGAAACACCATATATTTT. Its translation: CASSTQGAGGNTIYF.

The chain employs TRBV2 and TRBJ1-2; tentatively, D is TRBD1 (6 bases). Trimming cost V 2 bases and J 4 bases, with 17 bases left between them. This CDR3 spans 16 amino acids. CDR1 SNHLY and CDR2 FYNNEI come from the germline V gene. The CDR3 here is CASSETGRESLYGYTF. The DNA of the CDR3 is TGTGCCAGCAGTGAAACAGGGAGAGAGTCCCTCTATGGCTACACCTTC.

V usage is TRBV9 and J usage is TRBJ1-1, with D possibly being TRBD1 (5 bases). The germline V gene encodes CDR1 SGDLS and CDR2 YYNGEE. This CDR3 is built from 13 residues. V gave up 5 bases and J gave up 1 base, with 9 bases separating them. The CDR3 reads CASRGEANTEAFF. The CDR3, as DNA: TGTGCCAGCAGGGGGGAGGCGAACACTGAAGCTTTCTTT.

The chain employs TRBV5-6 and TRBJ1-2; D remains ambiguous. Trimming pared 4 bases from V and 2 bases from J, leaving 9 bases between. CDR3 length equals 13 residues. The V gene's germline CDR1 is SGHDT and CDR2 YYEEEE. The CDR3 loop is CASSGERNYGYTF. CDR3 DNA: TGTGCCAGCAGCGGGGAGAGGAACTATGGCTACACCTTC. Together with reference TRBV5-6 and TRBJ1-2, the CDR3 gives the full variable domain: DAGVTQSPTHLIKTRGQQVTLRCSPKSGHDTVSWYQQALGQGPQFIFQYYEEEERQRGNFPDRFSGHQFPNYSSELNVNALLLGDSALYLCASSGERNYGYTFGSGTRLTVV.

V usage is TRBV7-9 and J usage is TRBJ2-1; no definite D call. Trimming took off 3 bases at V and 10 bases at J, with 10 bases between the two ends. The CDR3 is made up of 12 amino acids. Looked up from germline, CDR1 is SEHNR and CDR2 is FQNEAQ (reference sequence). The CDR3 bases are TGTGCCAGCAGCTTTACCATTTCCGAGCAGTTCTTC. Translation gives CASSFTISEQFF.

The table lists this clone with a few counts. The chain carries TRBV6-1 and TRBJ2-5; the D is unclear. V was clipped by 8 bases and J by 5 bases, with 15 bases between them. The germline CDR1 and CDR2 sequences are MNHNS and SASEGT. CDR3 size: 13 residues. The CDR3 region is CASRDSGHETQYF. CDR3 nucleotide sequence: TGTGCCAGCCGAGACTCAGGTCACGAGACCCAGTACTTC.

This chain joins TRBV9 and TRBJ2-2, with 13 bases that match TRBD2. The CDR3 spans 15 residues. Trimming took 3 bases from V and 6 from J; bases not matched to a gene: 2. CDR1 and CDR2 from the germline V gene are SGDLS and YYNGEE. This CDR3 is CASSGTSGSAGELFF. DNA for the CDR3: TGTGCCAGCAGCGGGACTAGCGGGAGCGCCGGGGAGCTGTTTTTT.

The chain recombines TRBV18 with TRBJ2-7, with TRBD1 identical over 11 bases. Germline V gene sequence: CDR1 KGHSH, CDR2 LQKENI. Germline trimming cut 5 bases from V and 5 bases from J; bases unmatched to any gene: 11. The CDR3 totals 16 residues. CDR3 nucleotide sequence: TGTGCCAGCTCATCAACTGGACAGGGGGCGCTTCACGAGCAGTACTTC. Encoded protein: CASSSTGQGALHEQYF.

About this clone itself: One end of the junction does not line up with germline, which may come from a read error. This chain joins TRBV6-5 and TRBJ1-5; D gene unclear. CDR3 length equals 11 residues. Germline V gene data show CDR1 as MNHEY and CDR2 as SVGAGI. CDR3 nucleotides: TGCGTTACAGTTAGCAATCAGCCCCAGCATTTT. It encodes CVTVSNQPQHF.

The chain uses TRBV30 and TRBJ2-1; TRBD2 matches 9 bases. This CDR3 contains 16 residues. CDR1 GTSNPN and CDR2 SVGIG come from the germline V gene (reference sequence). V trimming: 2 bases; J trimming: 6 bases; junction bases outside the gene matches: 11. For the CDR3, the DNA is TGTGCCTGGAGTTTACCGGGACTAGCAAGTTTCAATGAGCAGTTCTTC. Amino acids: CAWSLPGLASFNEQFF.

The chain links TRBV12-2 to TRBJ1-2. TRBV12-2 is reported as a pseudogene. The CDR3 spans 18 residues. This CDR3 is CASRRGTAGPLANYGYTF. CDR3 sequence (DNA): TGTGCAAGTCGCCGGGGAACGGCAGGGCCCCTAGCTAACTATGGCTACACCTTC.

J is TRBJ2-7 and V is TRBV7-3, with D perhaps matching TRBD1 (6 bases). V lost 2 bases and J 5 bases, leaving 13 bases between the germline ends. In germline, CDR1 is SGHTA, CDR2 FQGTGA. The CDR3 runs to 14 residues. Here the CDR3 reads CASSLSGTNHEQYF. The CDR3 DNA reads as TGTGCCAGCAGCTTATCTGGGACAAACCACGAGCAGTACTTC.

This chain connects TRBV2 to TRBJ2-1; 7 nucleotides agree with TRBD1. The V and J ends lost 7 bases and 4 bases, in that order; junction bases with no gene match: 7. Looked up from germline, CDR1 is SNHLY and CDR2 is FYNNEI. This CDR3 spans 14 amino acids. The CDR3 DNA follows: TGTGCCAGCACTTGGGGGACAGTTTACAATGAGCAGTTCTTC. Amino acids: CASTWGTVYNEQFF.

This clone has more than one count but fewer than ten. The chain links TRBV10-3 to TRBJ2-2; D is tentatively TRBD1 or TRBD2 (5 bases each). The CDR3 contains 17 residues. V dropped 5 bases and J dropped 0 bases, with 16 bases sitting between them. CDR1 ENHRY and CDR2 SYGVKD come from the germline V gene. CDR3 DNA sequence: TGTGCCATCAGTAAAACCGGGACCGACGCGAACACCGGGGAGCTGTTTTTT. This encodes CAISKTGTDANTGELFF.

The CDR3 is CASSQGPSTDTQYF. The CDR3 DNA reads as TGCGCCAGCAGCCAAGGGCCGAGCACAGATACGCAGTATTTT. This rearrangement joins TRBV4-1 to TRBJ2-3; D is uncertain. The V end lost 1 base, the J end lost 0 bases, and 5 bases lay between the germline ends. The CDR3 runs to 14 residues. Per germline, CDR1 MGHRA and CDR2 YSYEKL.

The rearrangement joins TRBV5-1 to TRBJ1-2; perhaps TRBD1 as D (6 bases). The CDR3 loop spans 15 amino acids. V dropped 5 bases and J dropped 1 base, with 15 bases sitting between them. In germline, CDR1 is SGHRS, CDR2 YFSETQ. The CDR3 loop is CASSPGQQINYGYTF. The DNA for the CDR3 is TGCGCCAGCAGTCCCGGACAGCAGATTAACTATGGCTACACCTTC.

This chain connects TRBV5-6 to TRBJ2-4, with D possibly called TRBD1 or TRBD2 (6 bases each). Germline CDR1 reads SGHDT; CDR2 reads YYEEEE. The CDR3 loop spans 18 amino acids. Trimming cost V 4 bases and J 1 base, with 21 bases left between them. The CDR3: CASSPGAALGRAKNIQYF. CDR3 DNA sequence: TGTGCCAGCAGCCCGGGGGCTGCGTTGGGACGGGCCAAAAACATTCAGTACTTC.

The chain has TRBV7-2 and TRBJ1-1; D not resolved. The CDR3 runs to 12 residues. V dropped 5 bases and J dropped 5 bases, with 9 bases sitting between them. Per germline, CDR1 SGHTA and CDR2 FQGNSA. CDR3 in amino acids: CASSALRTEAFF. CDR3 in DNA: TGTGCCAGCAGCGCTCTTAGAACTGAAGCTTTCTTT.

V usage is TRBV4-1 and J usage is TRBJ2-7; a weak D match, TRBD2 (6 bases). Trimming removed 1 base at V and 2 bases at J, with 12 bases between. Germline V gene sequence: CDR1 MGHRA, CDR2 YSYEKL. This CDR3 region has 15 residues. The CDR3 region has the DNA TGCGCCAGCAGCCAAGTTTTGGCGGGGACCTACGAGCAGTACTTC. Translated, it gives CASSQVLAGTYEQYF.

CDR3 in amino acids: CASSLGVSNQPQHF. The CDR3 nucleotides read TGCGCCAGCAGCTTGGGCGTCAGCAATCAGCCCCAGCATTTT. This chain joins TRBV5-1 and TRBJ1-5, with D hard to call. The CDR3 has 14 amino acids. The germline gives CDR1 SGHRS, CDR2 YFSETQ. The V end was cut by 0 bases, the J end by 1 base, with 5 bases between.

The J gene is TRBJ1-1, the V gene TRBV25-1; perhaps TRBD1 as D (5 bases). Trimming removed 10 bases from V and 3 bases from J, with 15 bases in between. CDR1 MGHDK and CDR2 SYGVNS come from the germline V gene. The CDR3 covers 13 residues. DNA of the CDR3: TGTGCCACCAACGGGGGGAGGGACACTGAAGCTTTCTTT. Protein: CATNGGRDTEAFF. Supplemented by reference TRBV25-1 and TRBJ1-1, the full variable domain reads EADIYQTPRYLVIGTGKKITLECSQTMGHDKMYWYQQDPGMELHLIHYSYGVNSTEKGDLSSESTVSRIRTEHFPLTLESARPSHTSQYLCATNGGRDTEAFFGQGTRLTVV.

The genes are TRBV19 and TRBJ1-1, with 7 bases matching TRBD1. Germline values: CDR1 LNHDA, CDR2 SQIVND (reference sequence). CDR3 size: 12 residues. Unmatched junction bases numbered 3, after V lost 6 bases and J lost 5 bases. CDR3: CASSSGGTEAFF. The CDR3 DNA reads TGTGCCAGTAGCTCAGGGGGAACTGAAGCTTTCTTT.

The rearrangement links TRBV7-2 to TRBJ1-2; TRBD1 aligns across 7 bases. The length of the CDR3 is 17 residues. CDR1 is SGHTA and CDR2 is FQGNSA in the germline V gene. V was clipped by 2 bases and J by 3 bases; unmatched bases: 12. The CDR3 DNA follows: TGTGCCAGCAGCTTAATAGCCGCAGGGGGACGCGACTATGGCTACACCTTC. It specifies CASSLIAAGGRDYGYTF.

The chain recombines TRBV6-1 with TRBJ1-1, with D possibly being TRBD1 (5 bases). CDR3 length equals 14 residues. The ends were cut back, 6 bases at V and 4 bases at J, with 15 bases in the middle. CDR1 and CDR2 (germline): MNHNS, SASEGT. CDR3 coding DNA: TGTGCCAGCAGCGGGGACGGATGGGGCACTGAAGCTTTCTTT. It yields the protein CASSGDGWGTEAFF.

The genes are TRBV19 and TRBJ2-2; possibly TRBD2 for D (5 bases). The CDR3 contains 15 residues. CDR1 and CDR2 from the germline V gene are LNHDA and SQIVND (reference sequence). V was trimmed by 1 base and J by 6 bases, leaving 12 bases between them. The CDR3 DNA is TGTGCCAGTAGTATAGCGGCTAGCATCCCCGGGGAGCTGTTTTTT. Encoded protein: CASSIAASIPGELFF.

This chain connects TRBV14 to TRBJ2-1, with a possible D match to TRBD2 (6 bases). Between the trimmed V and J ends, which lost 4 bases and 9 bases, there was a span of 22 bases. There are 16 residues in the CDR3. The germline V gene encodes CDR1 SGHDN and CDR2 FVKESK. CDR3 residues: CASSPEVWGSGPEQFF. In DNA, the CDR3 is TGTGCCAGCAGCCCCGAGGTATGGGGTAGCGGACCTGAGCAGTTCTTC.

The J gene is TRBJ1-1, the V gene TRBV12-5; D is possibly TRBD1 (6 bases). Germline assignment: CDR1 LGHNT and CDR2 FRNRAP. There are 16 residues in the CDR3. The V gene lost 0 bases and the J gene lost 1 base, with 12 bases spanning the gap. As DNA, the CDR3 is TGTGCTAGTGGTTTGGTAAGGGCGACAGGGAACACTGAAGCTTTCTTT. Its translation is CASGLVRATGNTEAFF.

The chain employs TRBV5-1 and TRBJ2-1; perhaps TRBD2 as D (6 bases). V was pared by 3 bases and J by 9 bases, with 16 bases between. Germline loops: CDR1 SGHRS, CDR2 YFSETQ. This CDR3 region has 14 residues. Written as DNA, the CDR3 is TGCGCCAGCAGCTGGGGTTCTGGGGGAGGTGAGCAGTTCTTC. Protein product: CASSWGSGGGEQFF.